Listed here is a single T cell receptor (beta chain). The data were produced by immunoSEQ multiplex PCR, yet TCRdb's version contains in-frame clones alone and is incomplete. The table lists more than 9,000 clones, 92% of them singletons. These data belong to a study of graft-versus-host responses after intestinal transplantation. The CDR3 spans 22 residues. The V segment lost 0 bases and the J segment 0 bases; nucleotides outside the gene matches: 16. The germline gives CDR1 GTSNPN, CDR2 SVGIG (reference sequence). The receptor was isolated from a human patient who received an intestinal transplant, so some T cells may come from the graft donor. V gene TRBV30 combines with J gene TRBJ2-1; 14 bases are a match to TRBD2. The specimen was PBMCs, collected less than 70 days after transplant. CDR3 nucleotides: TGTGCCTGGAGTGTATTCTTCGGACTAGCGGGAGGACCATTTCGCTCCTACAATGAGCAGTTCTTC. Residues: CAWSVFFGLAGGPFRSYNEQFF.